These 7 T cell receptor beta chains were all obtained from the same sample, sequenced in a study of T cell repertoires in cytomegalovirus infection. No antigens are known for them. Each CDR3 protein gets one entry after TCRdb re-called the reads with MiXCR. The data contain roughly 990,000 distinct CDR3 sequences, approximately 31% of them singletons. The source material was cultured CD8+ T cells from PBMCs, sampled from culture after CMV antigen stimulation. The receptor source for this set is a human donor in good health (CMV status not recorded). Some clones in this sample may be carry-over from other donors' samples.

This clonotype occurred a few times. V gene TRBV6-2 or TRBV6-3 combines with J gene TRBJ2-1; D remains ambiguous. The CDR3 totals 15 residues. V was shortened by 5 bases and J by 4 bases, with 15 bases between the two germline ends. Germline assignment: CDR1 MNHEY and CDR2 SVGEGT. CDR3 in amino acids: CASSTTGQPYNEQFF. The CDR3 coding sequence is TGTGCCAGCAGTACCACCGGGCAGCCATACAATGAGCAGTTCTTC.

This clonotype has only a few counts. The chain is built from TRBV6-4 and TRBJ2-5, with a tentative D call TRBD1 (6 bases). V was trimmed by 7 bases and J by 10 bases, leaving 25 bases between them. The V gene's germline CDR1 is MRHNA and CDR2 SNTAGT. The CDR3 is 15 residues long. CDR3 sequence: CASIQAGTTKWGQYF. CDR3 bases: TGTGCCAGCATCCAAGCCGGGACAACTAAGTGGGGCCAGTACTTC.

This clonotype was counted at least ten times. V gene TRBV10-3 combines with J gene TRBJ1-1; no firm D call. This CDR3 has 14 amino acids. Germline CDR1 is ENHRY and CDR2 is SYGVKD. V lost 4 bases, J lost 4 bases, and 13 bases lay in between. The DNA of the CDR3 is TGTGCCATCAGTGTCGATCCGGGAGGCACTGAAGCTTTCTTT. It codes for CAISVDPGGTEAFF.

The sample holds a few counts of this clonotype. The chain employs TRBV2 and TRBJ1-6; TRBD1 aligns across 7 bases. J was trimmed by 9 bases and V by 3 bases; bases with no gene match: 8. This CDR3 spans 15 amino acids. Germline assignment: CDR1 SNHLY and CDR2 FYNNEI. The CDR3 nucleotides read TGTGCCAGCAGTGACGAGGGGGCTCAGCGTTCACCCCTCCACTTT. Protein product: CASSDEGAQRSPLHF.

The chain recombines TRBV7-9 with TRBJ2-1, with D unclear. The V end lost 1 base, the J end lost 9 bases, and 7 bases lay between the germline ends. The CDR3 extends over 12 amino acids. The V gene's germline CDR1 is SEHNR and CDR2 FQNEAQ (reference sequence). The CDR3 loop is CASSLDDSEQFF. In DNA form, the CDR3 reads TGTGCCAGCAGCTTAGATGATAGTGAGCAGTTCTTC.

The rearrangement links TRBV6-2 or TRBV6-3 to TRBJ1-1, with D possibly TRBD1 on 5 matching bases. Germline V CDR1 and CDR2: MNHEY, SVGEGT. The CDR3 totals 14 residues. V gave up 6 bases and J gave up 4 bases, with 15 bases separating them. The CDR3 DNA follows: TGTGCCAGCAGCTCCCTTCAGGGTCCCACTGAAGCTTTCTTT. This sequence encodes CASSSLQGPTEAFF.

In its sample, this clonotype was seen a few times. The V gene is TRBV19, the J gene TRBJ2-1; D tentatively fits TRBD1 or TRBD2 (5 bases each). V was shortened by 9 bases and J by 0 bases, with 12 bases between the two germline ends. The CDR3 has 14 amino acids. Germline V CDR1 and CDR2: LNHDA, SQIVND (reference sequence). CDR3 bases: TGTGCCAGCCACAGGAGGAGCTCCTACAATGAGCAGTTCTTC. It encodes CASHRRSSYNEQFF.